The 14 T cell receptor beta chains below all came from one sample that was sequenced in a study of long-term antiretroviral therapy in people with HIV. The immunoSEQ assay was v3.0, run at survey level. Repertoires were generated with immunoSEQ multiplex PCR, while TCRdb's copy carries only in-frame clones and drops some. The data hold about 20,000 clones, with around 84% observed a single time. The starting material was unsorted PBMCs, obtained 0.3 years after starting antiretroviral therapy. These receptors were taken from a woman aged 45-60 years with HIV.

The chain uses TRBV5-1 and TRBJ2-1; 7 bases are shared with TRBD2. From germline, CDR1 is SGHRS and CDR2 YFSETQ. CDR3 size: 16 residues. V lost 0 bases and J lost 0; bases outside the gene matches: 3. The CDR3 DNA sequence: TGCGCCAGCAGCTTGGATGGCGGGGGCTCCTACAATGAGCAGTTCTTC. Translation gives CASSLDGGGSYNEQFF.

The V call is TRBV19, the J call TRBJ2-7, with D tentatively TRBD2 (7 bases). Trimming took off 7 bases at V and 7 bases at J, with 14 bases between the two ends. There are 12 residues in the CDR3. The germline V gene has CDR1 LNHDA and CDR2 SQIVND (reference sequence). The CDR3: CASIGGRGEQYF. The CDR3 DNA follows: TGTGCCAGTATCGGGGGGCGCGGGGAGCAGTACTTC. The complete variable domain, with remaining parts taken from reference TRBV19 and TRBJ2-7, reads DGGITQSPKYLFRKEGQNVTLSCEQNLNHDAMYWYRQDPGQGLRLIYYSQIVNDFQKGDIAEGYSVSREKKESFPLTVTSAQKNPTAFYLCASIGGRGEQYFGPGTRLTVT.

The chain carries TRBV11-2 and TRBJ2-3, with D perhaps given as TRBD1 or TRBD2 (5 bases each). CDR3 length: 13 residues. Germline CDR1 reads SGHAT; CDR2 reads FQNNGV. V lost 8 bases to trimming and J lost 3 bases, with 12 bases between them. The CDR3 reads CASGEGRTDTQYF. CDR3 DNA: TGTGCCAGCGGAGAGGGGCGGACAGATACGCAGTATTTT.

The rearrangement uses TRBV30 and TRBJ2-2; the D gene could be TRBD1 or TRBD2 (5 bases each). Deletions cut 5 bases from V and 1 base from J, with 5 bases between. Germline V CDR1 and CDR2: GTSNPN, SVGIG (reference sequence). CDR3 length: 12 amino acids. CDR3 loop: CAWGGNTGELFF. For the CDR3, the DNA is TGTGCCTGGGGGGGGAACACCGGGGAGCTGTTTTTT.

V is TRBV5-5 and J is TRBJ2-1; 7 positions match TRBD2. The CDR3 runs to 15 residues. The germline V gene has CDR1 SGHKS and CDR2 YYEKEE (reference sequence). V was pared by 0 bases and J by 7 bases, with 7 bases of the junction left unmatched. The CDR3 coding sequence is TGTGCCAGCAGCTTGGTAGGGAGGGGTGGTAATGAGCAGTTCTTC. Translating it yields CASSLVGRGGNEQFF.

The rearrangement uses TRBV11-2 and TRBJ1-4; D may be TRBD1 (6 bases). The CDR3 sequence is 14 residues long. The V end lost 5 bases, the J end lost 8 bases, and 15 bases lay between the germline ends. Germline loops: CDR1 SGHAT, CDR2 FQNNGV. The CDR3 bases are TGTGCCAGCAGCAACCGGGACACAGGAGAAAAACTGTTTTTT. It codes for CASSNRDTGEKLFF.

The chain employs TRBV6-1 and TRBJ1-1, with D hard to call. Germline V gene data show CDR1 as MNHNS and CDR2 as SASEGT. The length of the CDR3 is 13 residues. The V end was cut by 6 bases, the J end by 4 bases, with 12 bases between. The CDR3 protein is CASRARPTTEAFF. CDR3 coding DNA: TGTGCCAGCAGAGCCCGGCCGACCACTGAAGCTTTCTTT.

This clone was found a few times. V and J are TRBV7-9 and TRBJ2-7, with D unresolved. The CDR3 runs to 13 residues. CDR1 and CDR2 from the germline V gene are SEHNR and FQNEAQ (reference sequence). V lost 1 base to trimming and J lost 3 bases, with 7 bases between them. Written as DNA, the CDR3 is TGTGCCAGCAGCTTAGACAGACTCTACGAGCAGTACTTC. Residues: CASSLDRLYEQYF.

The chain employs TRBV25-1 and TRBJ2-7; TRBD1 matches at 8 bases. In germline, CDR1 is MGHDK, CDR2 SYGVNS. The CDR3 consists of 13 residues. Trimming removed 8 bases from V and 5 bases from J; junction bases left unmatched: 8. In DNA form, the CDR3 reads TGTGCCAGCCATGGACAGGGAGTCCACGAGCAGTACTTC. Protein sequence: CASHGQGVHEQYF.

The genes are TRBV7-9 and TRBJ1-5; unclear D gene. V lost 1 base and J 7 bases, leaving 11 bases between the germline ends. The CDR3 contains 14 residues. CDR1 and CDR2 (germline): SEHNR, FQNEAQ (reference sequence). The CDR3: CASSLDKVGQPQHF. DNA of the CDR3: TGTGCCAGCAGCTTAGATAAGGTCGGGCAGCCCCAGCATTTT.

This rearrangement joins TRBV5-1 to TRBJ2-5, with D unclear. V gave up 4 bases and J gave up 5 bases, with 18 bases separating them. Germline V gives CDR1 SGHRS, CDR2 YFSETQ. The CDR3 is 15 amino acids. The CDR3, as DNA: TGCGCCAGCAGCCCTACCCTCTCCTGGATGGAGACCCAGTACTTC. Translated: CASSPTLSWMETQYF.

This chain connects TRBV27 to TRBJ1-6, with TRBD1 identical over 8 bases. This CDR3 region has 15 residues. J was trimmed by 11 bases and V by 5 bases; bases with no gene match: 11. Germline CDR1 and CDR2: MNHEY and SMNVEV (reference sequence). In DNA, the CDR3 is TGTGCCAGCAGTCAAATAAGGGACAGGAAGGCACCCCTCCACTTT. Residues: CASSQIRDRKAPLHF.

This chain links TRBV9 with TRBJ1-3, with D perhaps TRBD1 (5 bases). The CDR3 totals 17 residues. Germline V gene data show CDR1 as SGDLS and CDR2 as YYNGEE. The V end was cut by 0 bases, the J end by 0 bases, with 13 bases between. CDR3 DNA sequence: TGTGCCAGCAGCGTAGAAGGAGCGGGGCTCTCTGGAAACACCATATATTTT. Translation gives CASSVEGAGLSGNTIYF.

This rearrangement joins TRBV5-1 to TRBJ1-6; D call uncertain. This CDR3 is 13 amino acids long. Germline CDR1 and CDR2: SGHRS and YFSETQ. V was clipped by 0 bases and J by 8 bases, with 6 bases between them. CDR3 DNA sequence: TGCGCCAGCAGCTTGGTGGTCGATTCACCCCTCCACTTT. This codes for CASSLVVDSPLHF. Full variable domain (outside the CDR3, taken from reference TRBV5-1 and TRBJ1-6): KAGVTQTPRYLIKTRGQQVTLSCSPISGHRSVSWYQQTPGQGLQFLFEYFSETQRNKGNFPGRFSGRQFSNSRSEMNVSTLELGDSALYLCASSLVVDSPLHFGNGTRLTVT.